This T cell receptor (beta chain) was recovered during a study of shared clonotypes between healthy human individuals. Study-wide findings and caveats: Around 5% of naive CD4 clonotypes were common to a handful of donors. Among the subsets, naive ones generally showed larger estimated richness than memory ones.

Authors' methods: ImmunoSEQ junction-only sequences lacked quality scores, so their filtering differed. Repertoires were generated with immunoSEQ multiplex PCR, while TCRdb's copy carries only in-frame clones and drops some. The DNA gave D and trimming, while V, J and clone size come from that table. This table has some 1,900,000 clones, about 95% appearing once. As concerns this clone: The antigen is unknown.

V was pared by 0 bases and J by 7 bases, with 14 bases between. Germline loops: CDR1 SGHRS, CDR2 YFSETQ. This CDR3 is 14 amino acids long. As defined, naive CD8 cells were CD45RO-negative and positively selected for CCR7, with terminally differentiated effector memory CD45RA+ cells excluded. Donors comprised healthy HIV-negative adults lacking recent acute infections or vaccinations. The material sequenced was naive CD8+ T cells sorted from blood. The chain has TRBV5-1 and TRBJ2-7; TRBD2 might be the D (5 bases). The source of this sequence is a man aged 18 to 30 in good health. CDR3 in DNA: TGCGCCAGCAGCTTGGACACCACTACGGGGGAGCAGTACTTC. As protein: CASSLDTTTGEQYF.